Below are 20 T cell receptor beta chains sequenced from a single sample in a study of T cells expressing NK-cell markers. TCRdb reprocessed the 5' RACE reads and keeps a single row for each CDR3 protein, giving no DNA. This sample's table has about 370,000 distinct CDR3 sequences. The sequenced material came from blood T cells: a sorted CD56 or NKG2C T cell subset, CD4+ or CD8+ T cells, or bulk PBMC T cells (not recorded which). These receptors came from a woman in her forties or fifties in good health.

The genes are TRBV5-1 and TRBJ1-6; the TCRdb call, TRBD1, lacks DNA for checking. This CDR3 contains 16 residues. Germline values: CDR1 SGHRS, CDR2 YFSETQ. Here the CDR3 reads CASRNWGVEIESPLHF.

The J gene is TRBJ2-1, the V gene TRBV10-3; with no DNA, the TCRdb D assignment of TRBD2 cannot be verified. Per the germline V gene, CDR1 is ENHRY and CDR2 is SYGVKD. The CDR3 spans 14 residues. This chain's CDR3 is CAISKGAGVDEQFF.

The chain links TRBV6-1 to TRBJ1-2; TCRdb names TRBD1, which stays unverified in the absence of DNA. Germline V lookup: CDR1 MNHNS, CDR2 SASEGT. This CDR3 has 15 amino acids. The CDR3 spells CASSFTGDANYGYTF.

The chain uses TRBV12-3 or TRBV12-4 and TRBJ2-7. The CDR3 length is 12 residues. This chain's CDR3 is CASSFSILEQYF.

J is TRBJ1-4 and V is TRBV5-5; TCRdb's D gene call, TRBD1, goes unchecked for lack of DNA. Per the germline V gene, CDR1 is SGHKS and CDR2 is YYEKEE (reference sequence). This CDR3 comprises 15 residues. CDR3 sequence: CASSLPGQGNEKLFF.

The chain uses TRBV10-3 and TRBJ1-2; the D gene TCRdb calls, TRBD1, cannot be checked with no DNA. Germline CDR1 ENHRY, CDR2 SYGVKD. The CDR3 loop spans 16 amino acids. CDR3 region: CAISERDRGLNYGYTF.

V usage is TRBV20-1 and J usage is TRBJ2-7; TCRdb outputs TRBD2, but without DNA this stays unchecked. Germline V gene lookup returns CDR1 DFQATT and CDR2 SNEGSKA (reference sequence). This CDR3 is 14 amino acids long. CDR3 loop: CSAIPGRQGYEQYF.

The chain uses TRBV3-1 and TRBJ2-7. Germline-derived CDR1 and CDR2 are LGHDT and YNNKEL (reference sequence). The CDR3 runs to 16 residues. This CDR3 reads CASSQVAVHRSYEQYF.

This rearrangement joins TRBV19 to TRBJ1-1; TCRdb's assignment of TRBD1 cannot be checked, as there is no DNA. Germline assignment: CDR1 LNHDA and CDR2 SQIVND (reference sequence). The CDR3 extends over 14 amino acids. The CDR3 region is CASSIVGVNTEAFF. Filled out from reference TRBV19 and TRBJ1-1, the complete variable domain reads DGGITQSPKYLFRKEGQNVTLSCEQNLNHDAMYWYRQDPGQGLRLIYYSQIVNDFQKGDIAEGYSVSREKKESFPLTVTSAQKNPTAFYLCASSIVGVNTEAFFGQGTRLTVV.

The chain uses TRBV20-1 and TRBJ2-1. Per the germline V gene, CDR1 is DFQATT and CDR2 is SNEGSKA (reference sequence). This CDR3 is built from 13 residues. The CDR3 protein is CSAGLASYNEQFF.

J is TRBJ2-1 and V is TRBV12-3 or TRBV12-4; lacking DNA, the TRBD2 call made by TCRdb goes unchecked. The CDR3 extends over 16 amino acids. This CDR3 reads CASSTLGAGFRAEQFF.

The rearrangement uses TRBV6-5 and TRBJ2-5; TCRdb selects TRBD1, and the lack of DNA leaves this call unchecked. The germline gives CDR1 MNHEY, CDR2 SVGAGI. This CDR3 has 16 amino acids. CDR3 sequence: CASSYLGQGASETQYF.

The chain employs TRBV20-1 and TRBJ2-3; the D call of TRBD2 rests on TCRdb alone, since no DNA is present to check it. CDR3 length: 15 amino acids. CDR1 and CDR2 from the germline V gene are DFQATT and SNEGSKA (reference sequence). The chain's CDR3 is CSARDLRQATDTQYF.

This chain uses TRBV12-3 or TRBV12-4 with TRBJ1-5. The CDR3 extends over 16 amino acids. The CDR3 here is CASSFGSVRPNQPQHF.

The chain carries TRBV15 and TRBJ1-2; TCRdb indicates TRBD1, and absent DNA this call remains unverified. There are 11 residues in the CDR3. Germline V gene sequence: CDR1 LNHNV, CDR2 YYDKDF (reference sequence). The CDR3 reads CAISSGGRYTF.

V and J are TRBV4-2 and TRBJ2-5. The CDR3 has 15 residues. From germline, CDR1 is LGHNA and CDR2 YNFKEQ. The CDR3 reads CASSQDQQRKETQYF.

The chain links TRBV14 to TRBJ1-5. The CDR3 runs 16 residues. From germline, CDR1 is SGHDN and CDR2 FVKESK. The CDR3 spells CASSQDSGYGNQPQHF.

The chain combines TRBV5-1 with TRBJ2-7; TCRdb's assignment of TRBD1 cannot be checked, as there is no DNA. CDR3 length equals 15 residues. CDR1 and CDR2 from the germline V gene are SGHRS and YFSETQ. The CDR3: CASSTGQNRGHEQYF.

This chain connects TRBV5-1 to TRBJ2-3. CDR1 is SGHRS and CDR2 is YFSETQ in the germline V gene. CDR3 size: 17 residues. CDR3: CASSLARALTSTDTQYF.

This chain links TRBV20-1 with TRBJ2-4. Germline V lookup: CDR1 DFQATT, CDR2 SNEGSKA (reference sequence). CDR3 length equals 13 residues. This chain's CDR3 is CSARDVEADIQYF.